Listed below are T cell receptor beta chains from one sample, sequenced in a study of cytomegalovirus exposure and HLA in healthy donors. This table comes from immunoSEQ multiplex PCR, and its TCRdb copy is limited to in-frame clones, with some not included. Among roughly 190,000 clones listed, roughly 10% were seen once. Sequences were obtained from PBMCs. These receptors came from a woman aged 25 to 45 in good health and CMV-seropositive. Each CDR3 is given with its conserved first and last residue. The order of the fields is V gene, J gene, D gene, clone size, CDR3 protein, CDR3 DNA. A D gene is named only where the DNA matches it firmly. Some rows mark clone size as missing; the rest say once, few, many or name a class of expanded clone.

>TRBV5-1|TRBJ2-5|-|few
CASSLVFKEGTETQYF
TGCGCCAGCAGCTTGGTCTTCAAGGAGGGTACTGAGACCCAGTACTTC
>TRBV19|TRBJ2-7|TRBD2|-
CASSSGLHSYEQYF
TGTGCCAGTAGCTCGGGACTACACTCCTACGAGCAGTACTTC
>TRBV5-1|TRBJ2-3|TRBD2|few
CASSPGGVQTTDTQYF
TGCGCCAGCAGTCCTGGGGGGGTCCAAACGACAGATACGCAGTATTTT
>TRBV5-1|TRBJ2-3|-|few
CASSFTGTDTQYF
TGCGCCAGCAGCTTTACAGGGACAGATACGCAGTATTTT
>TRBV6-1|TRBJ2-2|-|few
CASSVGGNTGELFF
TGTGCCAGCAGTGTCGGGGGAAACACCGGGGAGCTGTTTTTT
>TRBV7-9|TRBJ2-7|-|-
CASSLPMPRGRNEQYF
TGTGCCAGCAGCTTACCCATGCCGCGGGGGCGCAACGAGCAGTACTTC
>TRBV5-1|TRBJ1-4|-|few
CASSLRQGNEKLFF
TGCGCCAGCAGCTTGAGGCAGGGGAACGAAAAACTGTTTTTT
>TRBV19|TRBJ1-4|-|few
CASSFGWSDEKLFF
TGTGCCAGTAGCTTCGGATGGAGTGATGAAAAACTGTTTTTT
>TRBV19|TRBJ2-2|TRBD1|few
CASSIGTGAGTGELFF
TGTGCCAGTAGTATAGGTACAGGGGCGGGCACCGGGGAGCTGTTTTTT
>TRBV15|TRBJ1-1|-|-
CATSRDQGANTEAFF
TGTGCCACCAGCAGAGATCAGGGTGCGAACACTGAAGCTTTCTTT
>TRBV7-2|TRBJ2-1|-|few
CASSFGQLYNEQFF
TGTGCCAGCAGCTTTGGGCAGCTTTACAATGAGCAGTTCTTC
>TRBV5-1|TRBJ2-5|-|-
CASTSRDNDLETQYF
TGCGCCAGCACCTCCCGGGACAACGACCTAGAGACCCAGTACTTC
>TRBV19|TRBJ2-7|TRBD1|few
CASSITGEGYEQYF
TGTGCCAGTAGTATCACAGGGGAAGGCTACGAGCAGTACTTC
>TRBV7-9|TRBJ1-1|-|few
CASSLTGESTEAFF
TGTGCCAGCAGCTTGACAGGAGAGAGCACTGAAGCTTTCTTT
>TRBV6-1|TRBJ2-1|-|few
CASGFHPPSDEQFF
TGTGCCAGCGGCTTCCACCCTCCGAGCGATGAGCAGTTCTTC
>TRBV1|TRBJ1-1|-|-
CTSSQALGTGDGNTEAFF
TGCACCAGCAGCCAAGCCCTCGGGACAGGGGACGGGAACACTGAAGCTTTCTTT
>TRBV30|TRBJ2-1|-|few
CAWSGLRGLRGSYNEQFF
TGTGCCTGGAGTGGACTGCGCGGTCTCAGGGGCTCCTACAATGAGCAGTTCTTC
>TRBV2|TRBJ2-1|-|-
CASSDSYNEQFF
TGTGCCAGCAGTGATTCTTACAATGAGCAGTTCTTC
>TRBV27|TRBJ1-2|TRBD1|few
CASSSYRGKDYGYTF
TGTGCCAGCAGTAGTTACAGGGGAAAGGACTATGGCTACACCTTC
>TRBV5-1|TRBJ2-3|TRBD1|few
CASSPSLLTGGAYLTDTQYF
TGCGCCAGCAGCCCATCCCTCCTCACAGGGGGCGCCTATCTCACAGATACGCAGTATTTT
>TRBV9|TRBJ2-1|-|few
CASSVDWQIYNEQFF
TGTGCCAGCAGCGTAGATTGGCAAATCTACAATGAGCAGTTCTTC
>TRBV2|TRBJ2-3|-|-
CASRTGTDTQYF
TGTGCCAGCCGGACAGGCACAGATACGCAGTATTTT
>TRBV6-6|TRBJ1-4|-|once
CASSYSFLDNEKLFF
TGTGCCAGCAGTTACTCATTCCTAGATAATGAAAAACTGTTTTTT